This T cell receptor beta chain was recorded in a study of shared clonotypes between healthy human individuals. Study at large: Donor composition was a couple of women and three men, aged 18 to 49.

The CDR3 runs to 14 residues. Germline V gene sequence: CDR1 LNHNV, CDR2 YYDKDF (reference sequence). Trimming cost V 6 bases and J 5 bases, with 14 bases left between them. Assay runs were performed at deep level. As handled by the study authors: Filtering differed since immunoSEQ provided only junctions, with no quality scores. Clones were sequenced by immunoSEQ multiplex PCR, and TCRdb holds only the in-frame ones, with some missing. The DNA gave D and trimming, while V, J and clone size come from that table. This table has a few hundred thousand clones, more than 70% appearing once. The V call is TRBV15, the J call TRBJ2-1; D is perhaps TRBD2 (6 bases). The sequencing input was PBMCs. This sequence was found in a woman between 40 and 50 years old in good health. Some clones in this sample may be carry-over from other donors' samples. Here the CDR3 DNA reads TGTGCCACCAGTGGGACTGGCCTCCACAATGAGCAGTTCTTC. Translating gives CATSGTGLHNEQFF.